This T cell receptor (beta chain) was observed in a study of blood T cell repertoires in COVID-19. About the research overall: Whether acute or convalescent, the COVID-19 samples came from the United States, Italy and Spain.

Remarks on this clone: Mismatch with germline at one junction end may stem from a read error.

The table came from immunoSEQ multiplex PCR; TCRdb's copy has only in-frame clones and leaves some out. The table lists roughly 60,000 clones, roughly 85% of them singletons, with about 13% in the top ten. This TCR was recovered from a human donor in a cohort sampled during active COVID-19. The specimen sequenced was peripheral blood.

This CDR3 reads CSARDGAASF. The CDR3 DNA reads as TGCAGTGCTAGAGATGGGGCAGCAAGCTTC. V is TRBV20-1 and J is TRBJ1-2; the D gene is possibly TRBD1 (5 bases). Germline lookup yields CDR1 DFQATT and CDR2 SNEGSKA (reference sequence). The CDR3 is 10 residues long.